The 31 T cell receptor beta chains in this list originate from one sample, sequenced in a study of T cells in Graves' hyperthyroidism and ophthalmopathy. The investigators amplified TCR beta CDR3 regions from RNA transcripts. TCR CDR3 underwent first-round RT-PCR with the HTBI primer set. One entry per CDR3 protein results from TCRdb running MiXCR on the multiplex PCR reads. The table has hundreds of thousands of distinct CDR3 sequences, under 20% seen once. The material sequenced was blood. The receptors here all came from a woman aged 25 to 39 with Graves' hyperthyroidism.

This clonotype was counted ten times or more. V is TRBV18 and J is TRBJ2-1, with D possibly being TRBD1 (5 bases). CDR1 and CDR2 from the germline V gene are KGHSH and LQKENI. The CDR3 spans 14 residues. V shed 4 bases and J shed 4 bases, with 11 bases lying between them. This chain's CDR3 is CASSRDSAYNEQFF. The CDR3 coding sequence is TGTGCCAGCTCACGAGACAGTGCATACAATGAGCAGTTCTTC.

The chain uses TRBV12-3 or TRBV12-4 and TRBJ2-2, with D perhaps matching TRBD2 (6 bases). V was shortened by 3 bases and J by 4 bases, with 12 bases between the two germline ends. The CDR3 is 15 amino acids. The CDR3, as DNA: TGTGCCAGCAGTTTCGAGGGGCGGGGCACCGGGGAGCTGTTTTTT. It translates to CASSFEGRGTGELFF.

This clonotype appeared many times. The chain is built from TRBV28 and TRBJ2-3; 11 bases are shared with TRBD2. Germline V gene lookup returns CDR1 MDHEN and CDR2 SYDVKM. The CDR3 is made up of 18 amino acids. V dropped 1 base and J dropped 0; count of bases not matched to a gene: 6. Here the CDR3 reads CASSLSLAGGPSTDTQYF. The DNA of the CDR3 is TGTGCCAGCAGTTTATCGCTAGCGGGAGGCCCTAGCACAGATACGCAGTATTTT.

This clonotype was detected ten times or more. The CDR3 nucleotides read TGCAGTGCTAATTTCCTAGCTCCCTACGAGCAGTACTTC. Amino acid sequence: CSANFLAPYEQYF. The chain employs TRBV20-1 and TRBJ2-7; weak D call: TRBD2 (5 bases). The germline V and J ends were trimmed by 4 bases and 2 bases, with 12 bases remaining between them. The germline V gene encodes CDR1 DFQATT and CDR2 SNEGSKA (reference sequence). The CDR3 extends over 13 amino acids.

This clonotype was detected only a few times. This chain connects TRBV6-5 to TRBJ2-7; D may be TRBD1 or TRBD2 (6 bases each). The CDR3 sequence is 16 residues long. The V end lost 2 bases, the J end lost 2 bases, and 16 bases lay between the germline ends. Germline assignment: CDR1 MNHEY and CDR2 SVGAGI. In DNA, the CDR3 is TGTGCCAGCAGTTACCTGGGGGGCAGAGAAACCTACGAGCAGTACTTC. It encodes CASSYLGGRETYEQYF.

As concerns this clonotype: A read error may explain this, as a much larger clone is one base away. This rearrangement joins TRBV11-2 to TRBJ2-1; 9 positions match TRBD1. CDR3 length equals 18 residues. CDR1 and CDR2 (germline): SGHAT, FQNNGV. V was clipped by 3 bases and J by 6 bases; unmatched bases: 15. CDR3: CASSFASIRDRAANEQFF. In DNA form, the CDR3 reads TGTGCCAGCAGCTTTGCCTCAATCCGGGACAGGGCGGCCAATGAGCAGTTCTTC. Together with reference TRBV11-2 and TRBJ2-1, the CDR3 gives the full variable domain: EAGVAQSPRYKIIEKRQSVAFWCNPISGHATLYWYQQILGQGPKLLIQFQNNGVVDDSQLPKDRFSAERLKGVDSTLKIQPAKLEDSAVYLCASSFASIRDRAANEQFFGPGTRLTVL.

The table lists this clonotype with a few counts. The gene calls are TRBV25-1 and TRBJ2-1, with TRBD2 matching over 11 bases. The CDR3 is 16 residues long. Unmatched junction bases numbered 8, after V lost 5 bases and J lost 5 bases. Germline CDR1 MGHDK, CDR2 SYGVNS. The CDR3: CASSIWGSGRDNEQFF. CDR3 nucleotide sequence: TGTGCCAGCAGTATTTGGGGTAGCGGGAGGGACAATGAGCAGTTCTTC.

This clonotype was counted only a few times. The V call is TRBV15, the J call TRBJ2-1; no clear D. This CDR3 is built from 13 residues. V lost 6 bases to trimming and J lost 6 bases, with 12 bases between them. Germline assignment: CDR1 LNHNV and CDR2 YYDKDF (reference sequence). Here the CDR3 reads CATSPAPGNEQFF. CDR3 bases: TGTGCCACCAGTCCGGCACCAGGCAATGAGCAGTTCTTC.

This clonotype was recorded many times. The chain employs TRBV13 and TRBJ2-1, with D possibly being TRBD1 or TRBD2 (5 bases each). The CDR3 totals 12 residues. Germline-derived CDR1 and CDR2 are PRHDT and FYEKMQ (reference sequence). V lost 0 bases and J lost 14, with 11 bases in between. The CDR3 reads CASSLGTGPEFF. In DNA form, the CDR3 reads TGTGCCAGCAGCTTAGGGACGGGGCCAGAGTTCTTC.

This clonotype has only a few counts. The V and J genes are TRBV2 and TRBJ2-7; possibly TRBD2 for D (5 bases). V lost 3 bases, J lost 3 bases, and 15 bases lay in between. From germline, CDR1 is SNHLY and CDR2 FYNNEI. There are 15 residues in the CDR3. In DNA, the CDR3 is TGTGCCAGCAGTGAGTCGAAGCGGCCGTACTACGAGCAGTACTTC. It specifies CASSESKRPYYEQYF.

This chain uses TRBV28 with TRBJ1-2, with 8 positions matching TRBD1. The CDR3 runs 13 residues. Germline trimming cut 8 bases from V and 8 bases from J; bases unmatched to any gene: 10. Germline CDR1 is MDHEN and CDR2 is SYDVKM. CDR3: CASQGAPWGGYTF. In DNA, the CDR3 is TGTGCCAGCCAGGGGGCCCCGTGGGGGGGCTACACCTTC.

The chain joins TRBV15 to TRBJ2-1; 7 bases match TRBD1. Germline CDR1 reads LNHNV; CDR2 reads YYDKDF (reference sequence). The CDR3 is 14 residues long. The V and J ends lost 1 base and 9 bases, in that order; junction bases with no gene match: 6. The CDR3 is CATSRGGDSGEQFF. DNA of the CDR3: TGTGCCACCAGCAGAGGAGGGGACAGCGGTGAGCAGTTCTTC.

V gene TRBV7-9 combines with J gene TRBJ2-1, with 9 bases fitting TRBD2. V lost 3 bases, J lost 4 bases, and 4 bases stayed unmatched. In germline, CDR1 is SEHNR, CDR2 FQNEAQ (reference sequence). The CDR3 runs 15 residues. CDR3 bases: TGTGCCAGCAGCTTCAGCGGGAGGAAGTACAATGAGCAGTTCTTC. Its translation is CASSFSGRKYNEQFF.

This clonotype was found many times. The chain links TRBV24-1 to TRBJ2-3, with 8 bases matching TRBD2. CDR3 size: 15 residues. With 3 bases clipped from V and 2 bases from J, the junction kept 3 bases outside the gene matches. The germline V gene has CDR1 KGHDR and CDR2 SFDVKD. CDR3 protein: CATSDGGLDTDTQYF. CDR3 nucleotides: TGTGCCACCAGTGATGGGGGACTAGACACAGATACGCAGTATTTT.

This clonotype was recorded at least ten times. The chain uses TRBV28 and TRBJ2-5; 10 bases are shared with TRBD2. The CDR3 has 15 amino acids. CDR1 is MDHEN, CDR2 SYDVKM, per germline. Unmatched junction bases numbered 7, after V lost 4 bases and J lost 5 bases. The DNA for the CDR3 is TGTGCCAGCAGTTCCCCAGCGGGAGGGCCGGAGACCCAGTACTTC. It translates to CASSSPAGGPETQYF.

This clonotype has ten or more counts. The chain is built from TRBV6-1 and TRBJ1-4, with TRBD1 identical over 9 bases. Germline values: CDR1 MNHNS, CDR2 SASEGT. V dropped 7 bases and J dropped 7; count of bases not matched to a gene: 7. This CDR3 spans 14 amino acids. The CDR3 DNA sequence: TGTGCCAGCACCGGACAGGGGAGGGGTGAAAAACTGTTTTTT. As protein: CASTGQGRGEKLFF.

V usage is TRBV28 and J usage is TRBJ2-3, with 8 bases that match TRBD1. The V segment lost 6 bases and the J segment 5 bases; nucleotides outside the gene matches: 4. Per germline, CDR1 MDHEN and CDR2 SYDVKM. CDR3 length equals 13 residues. CDR3 sequence: CASRTGEGDTQYF. As DNA, the CDR3 is TGTGCCAGCAGGACAGGGGAAGGAGATACGCAGTATTTT.

The chain joins TRBV5-4 to TRBJ2-2, with unresolved D. CDR1 SGHNT and CDR2 YYREEE come from the germline V gene (reference sequence). V was pared by 5 bases and J by 1 base, with 12 bases between. The CDR3 extends over 15 amino acids. The CDR3 nucleotides are TGTGCCAGCAGTTCGACGACGGGGAACACCGGGGAGCTGTTTTTT. This translates into CASSSTTGNTGELFF.

This clonotype has ten or more counts. J is TRBJ2-7 and V is TRBV7-2; TRBD1 matches 12 bases. V shed 3 bases and J 5 bases; nucleotides not matched to a gene: 5. CDR3 size: 15 residues. Germline assignment: CDR1 SGHTA and CDR2 FQGNSA. The CDR3, as DNA: TGTGCCAGCAGCTTTGGGACAGGGGGCGGGGACGAGCAGTACTTC. Translation gives CASSFGTGGGDEQYF.

This rearrangement joins TRBV12-5 to TRBJ2-5; TRBD2 might be the D (7 bases). The length of the CDR3 is 14 residues. Trimming stripped 7 bases from V and 4 bases from J, with 16 bases between. Germline CDR1 reads LGHNT; CDR2 reads FRNRAP. The CDR3 DNA follows: TGTGCTAGTGATGGCGTAGGGGGGGTAGAGACCCAGTACTTC. Its protein is CASDGVGGVETQYF.

This clonotype was recorded at least ten times. This sequence joins TRBV28 and TRBJ2-3, with TRBD2 matching 11 bases. CDR3 length: 18 residues. Germline values: CDR1 MDHEN, CDR2 SYDVKM. J was trimmed by 4 bases and V by 5 bases; bases with no gene match: 14. DNA for the CDR3: TGTGCCAGCAGTCCGACTGACGCTAGCGGGAGGTGGTCAGATACGCAGTATTTT. This gives the protein CASSPTDASGRWSDTQYF. Supplemented by reference TRBV28 and TRBJ2-3, the full variable domain reads DVKVTQSSRYLVKRTGEKVFLECVQDMDHENMFWYRQDPGLGLRLIYFSYDVKMKEKGDIPEGYSVSREKKERFSLILESASTNQTSMYLCASSPTDASGRWSDTQYFGPGTRLTVL.

This clonotype was observed many times. The V call is TRBV12-5, the J call TRBJ2-3; perhaps TRBD2 as D (6 bases). Trimming removed 6 bases from V and 4 bases from J, with 20 bases in between. This CDR3 spans 16 amino acids. Germline CDR1 LGHNT, CDR2 FRNRAP. The CDR3 loop is CASGLPGGEGADTQYF. As DNA, the CDR3 is TGTGCTAGTGGCCTCCCCGGGGGAGAAGGTGCAGATACGCAGTATTTT.

The chain joins TRBV20-1 to TRBJ2-1; no clear D gene. Germline CDR1 reads DFQATT; CDR2 reads SNEGSKA (reference sequence). V was clipped by 4 bases and J by 6 bases, with 10 bases between them. This CDR3 spans 12 amino acids. Here the CDR3 reads CSAIPVTNEQFF. The CDR3 nucleotides read TGCAGTGCTATTCCTGTTACCAATGAGCAGTTCTTC.

This clonotype was picked up many times. J is TRBJ2-3 and V is TRBV20-1; 7 bases line up with TRBD2. Germline-derived CDR1 and CDR2 are DFQATT and SNEGSKA (reference sequence). This CDR3 has 15 amino acids. V shed 0 bases and J 2 bases; nucleotides not matched to a gene: 5. Here the CDR3 reads CSARDASGNTDTQYF. CDR3 DNA: TGCAGTGCTAGAGATGCTAGCGGCAACACAGATACGCAGTATTTT.

This clonotype was counted many times. The chain links TRBV20-1 to TRBJ2-3; 9 bases agree with TRBD2. The CDR3 totals 18 residues. The V and J ends lost 6 bases and 2 bases, in that order; junction bases with no gene match: 18. The V gene's germline CDR1 is DFQATT and CDR2 SNEGSKA (reference sequence). For the CDR3, the DNA is TGCAGTGCCAGATCCCCCCGGGGGCTAGCGGGATCCACAGATACGCAGTATTTT. The encoded protein is CSARSPRGLAGSTDTQYF.

The table lists this clonotype with many counts. The V call is TRBV5-1, the J call TRBJ1-1; TRBD1 matches 10 bases. Germline trimming cut 2 bases from V and 7 bases from J; bases unmatched to any gene: 5. The CDR3 sequence is 14 residues long. The germline CDR1 and CDR2 sequences are SGHRS and YFSETQ. CDR3 residues: CASSFFGTGDEAFF. The CDR3 nucleotides read TGCGCCAGCAGCTTTTTCGGGACAGGGGATGAAGCTTTCTTT.

This clonotype was counted a few times. This sequence joins TRBV6-6 and TRBJ1-4; 9 bases match TRBD1. This CDR3 region has 14 residues. The V gene's germline CDR1 is MNHNY and CDR2 SVGAGI (reference sequence). V shed 2 bases and J 7 bases; nucleotides not matched to a gene: 2. CDR3 residues: CASSYLQGAEKLFF. DNA for the CDR3: TGTGCCAGCAGTTACCTACAGGGGGCTGAAAAACTGTTTTTT.

In this sample, this clonotype turned up a few times. V usage is TRBV20-1 and J usage is TRBJ2-1; D may be TRBD1 or TRBD2 (5 bases each). The V gene lost 6 bases and the J gene lost 4 bases, with 13 bases spanning the gap. This CDR3 spans 13 amino acids. Germline V lookup: CDR1 DFQATT, CDR2 SNEGSKA (reference sequence). In nucleotides, the CDR3 is TGCAGTGCCCTGGGGGTGCGGTACAATGAGCAGTTCTTC. It encodes CSALGVRYNEQFF.

The genes are TRBV2 and TRBJ2-5, with unresolved D. CDR3 size: 14 residues. Trimming pared 0 bases from V and 2 bases from J, leaving 7 bases between. The germline gives CDR1 SNHLY, CDR2 FYNNEI. This chain's CDR3 is CASSEALSQETQYF. The CDR3 DNA sequence: TGTGCCAGCAGTGAAGCGCTCAGTCAAGAGACCCAGTACTTC. The full variable domain, its missing parts supplied by reference TRBV2 and TRBJ2-5, is EPEVTQTPSHQVTQMGQEVILRCVPISNHLYFYWYRQILGQKVEFLVSFYNNEISEKSEIFDDQFSVERPDGSNFTLKIRSTKLEDSAMYFCASSEALSQETQYFGPGTRLLVL.

The V call is TRBV7-9, the J call TRBJ2-7; D may be TRBD2 (5 bases). Germline V gene sequence: CDR1 SEHNR, CDR2 FQNEAQ (reference sequence). The ends were cut back, 5 bases at V and 4 bases at J, with 18 bases in the middle. This CDR3 region has 15 residues. The CDR3 protein is CASSEESGRGYEQYF. The CDR3 DNA reads as TGTGCCAGCAGCGAGGAGAGCGGACGGGGATACGAGCAGTACTTC.

Only a few counts were recorded for this clonotype. V usage is TRBV7-9 and J usage is TRBJ1-3; D ambiguous. The CDR3 has 14 amino acids. V was clipped by 4 bases and J by 0 bases, with 7 bases between them. Per the germline V gene, CDR1 is SEHNR and CDR2 is FQNEAQ (reference sequence). The CDR3, as DNA: TGTGCCAGCAGCTCCCAGATCTCTGGAAACACCATATATTTT. Translated, it gives CASSSQISGNTIYF.